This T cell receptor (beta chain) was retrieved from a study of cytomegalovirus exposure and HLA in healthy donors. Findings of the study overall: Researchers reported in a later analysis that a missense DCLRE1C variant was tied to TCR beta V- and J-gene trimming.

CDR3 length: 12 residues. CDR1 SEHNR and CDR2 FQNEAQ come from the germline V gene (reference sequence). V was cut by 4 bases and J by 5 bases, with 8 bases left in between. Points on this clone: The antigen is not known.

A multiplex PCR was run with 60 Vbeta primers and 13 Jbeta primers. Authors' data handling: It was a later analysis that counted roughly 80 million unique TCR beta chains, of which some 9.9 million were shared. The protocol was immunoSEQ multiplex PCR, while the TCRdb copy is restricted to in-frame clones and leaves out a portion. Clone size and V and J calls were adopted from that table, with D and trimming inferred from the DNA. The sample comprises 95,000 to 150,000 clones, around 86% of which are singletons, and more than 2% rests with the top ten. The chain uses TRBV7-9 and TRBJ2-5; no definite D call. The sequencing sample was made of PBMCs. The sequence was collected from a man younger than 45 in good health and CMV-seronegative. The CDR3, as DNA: TGTGCCAGCAGCTATGTCAGGGAGACCCAGTACTTC. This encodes CASSYVRETQYF.